The 10 T cell receptor beta chains reported below all come from one sample, sequenced in a study of cytomegalovirus exposure and HLA in healthy donors. The primer mix had 60 Vbeta and 13 Jbeta primers. TCRdb's table, derived via immunoSEQ multiplex PCR, lists solely in-frame clones and lacks some. This table has 90,000 to 150,000 clones, 77% appearing once. The sequencing input was PBMCs. The receptors shown here come from a human donor in good health.

This rearrangement joins TRBV6-1 to TRBJ2-3, with 7 positions matching TRBD1. Per the germline V gene, CDR1 is MNHNS and CDR2 is SASEGT. The CDR3 has 13 residues. Germline trimming cut 4 bases from V and 6 bases from J; bases unmatched to any gene: 4. The CDR3 region has the DNA TGTGCCAGCAGTGGACAGGGACGGGATACGCAGTATTTT. As protein: CASSGQGRDTQYF.

The rearrangement links TRBV5-4 to TRBJ1-1; 7 positions agree with TRBD1. Germline V gene sequence: CDR1 SGHNT, CDR2 YYREEE (reference sequence). V trimming: 3 bases; J trimming: 7 bases; junction bases outside the gene matches: 12. The CDR3 spans 15 residues. CDR3 coding DNA: TGTGCCAGCAGCTCACAGACAGGGCCCATAAGTGAAGCTTTCTTT. Encoded protein: CASSSQTGPISEAFF.

The chain carries TRBV4-2 and TRBJ1-2; 7 nucleotides line up with TRBD1. The CDR3 has 14 amino acids. The germline V gene has CDR1 LGHNA and CDR2 YNFKEQ. Trimming cost V 1 base and J 4 bases; bases outside gene matches: 3. The CDR3 loop reads CASSQGQGPYGYTF. The CDR3 DNA sequence: TGTGCCAGCAGCCAAGGACAGGGCCCCTATGGCTACACCTTC.

This clone was found once. V usage is TRBV6-4 and J usage is TRBJ2-6, with D tentatively TRBD1 (6 bases). The CDR3 is made up of 16 amino acids. Germline CDR1 reads MRHNA; CDR2 reads SNTAGT. Trimming removed 0 bases from V and 0 bases from J, with 6 bases in between. The CDR3 here is CASSDSDSSGANVLTF. The CDR3 nucleotides are TGTGCCAGCAGTGACTCGGACAGCTCTGGGGCCAACGTCCTGACTTTC.

The rearrangement links TRBV25-1 to TRBJ2-7; D is possibly TRBD2 (5 bases). The CDR3 has 15 amino acids. Trimming shortened V by 2 bases and J by 2 bases, and 13 bases separated the two germline ends. Germline V gene data show CDR1 as MGHDK and CDR2 as SYGVNS. CDR3 nucleotide sequence: TGTGCCAGCAGTGAAGGAAGCGGACCCCCCTACGAGCAGTACTTC. The encoded protein is CASSEGSGPPYEQYF.

The chain recombines TRBV5-8 with TRBJ2-2; D is perhaps TRBD2 (5 bases). The ends were cut back, 0 bases at V and 2 bases at J, with 8 bases in the middle. The germline V gene has CDR1 SGHTS and CDR2 YDEGEE. This CDR3 has 15 amino acids. As DNA, the CDR3 is TGTGCCAGCAGCTTGGAAGGACTCAACACCGGGGAGCTGTTTTTT. It specifies CASSLEGLNTGELFF.

V and J are TRBV30 and TRBJ1-1; the match to TRBD1 covers 7 bases. Germline CDR1 GTSNPN, CDR2 SVGIG (reference sequence). V trimming: 0 bases; J trimming: 4 bases; junction bases outside the gene matches: 5. The CDR3 has 14 amino acids. CDR3 in DNA: TGTGCCTGGAGTGTGACAGGGTTGGGCACTGAAGCTTTCTTT. It is translated as CAWSVTGLGTEAFF.

This clone has a handful of counts. J is TRBJ2-7 and V is TRBV6-5; 7 nucleotides align to TRBD1. Germline V gene lookup returns CDR1 MNHEY and CDR2 SVGAGI. This CDR3 region has 14 residues. J was trimmed by 7 bases and V by 5 bases; bases with no gene match: 11. The CDR3 DNA follows: TGTGCCAGCAGTACGGGACAGCCTTCGAGGGAGCAGTACTTC. It is translated as CASSTGQPSREQYF.

This chain connects TRBV21-1 to TRBJ1-6. TRBV21-1 is marked as a pseudogene. CDR3 length: 15 amino acids. The CDR3 spells CASSKSRTSNSPLHF. The CDR3 coding sequence is TGTGCCAGCAGCAAATCGAGGACTTCTAATTCACCCCTCCACTTT.

The chain links TRBV5-4 to TRBJ2-2, with TRBD2 matching over 8 bases. The CDR3 sequence is 16 residues long. Germline CDR1 reads SGHNT; CDR2 reads YYREEE (reference sequence). Germline trimming cut 0 bases from V and 6 bases from J; bases unmatched to any gene: 7. CDR3: CASSLDAGGVAGELFF. The CDR3 coding sequence is TGTGCCAGCAGCTTGGATGCGGGAGGCGTTGCCGGGGAGCTGTTTTTT.